The 5 T cell receptor beta chains in this list originate from one sample, sequenced in a study of glioma-infiltrating T cells after dendritic cell vaccination (dated by TCRdb to about 2016). Taken with the paper, the label for time point translates to: after dendritic cell vaccination, including at tumor progression/relapse. The protocol used for the library was the immunoSEQ multiplex PCR assay. TCRdb retrieved this table from immuneACCESS and kept in-frame rearrangements only. Not all clones are present; in checked studies, unresolved V genes account for under half, and no reason is known for the remainder. A total of about 24,000 clones appear in this sample, nearly 90% of them only once. The ten largest account for 2.5% to 3% of the sample. The sequences come from blood, collected after dendritic cell vaccination. The receptors here all came from a human donor with glioblastoma.

Worth noting for this clone: Without the conserved terminal phenylalanine or tryptophan, this CDR3 likely stems from a read error. V gene TRBV20-1 combines with J gene TRBJ1-2; D perhaps matches TRBD1 (5 bases). Per germline, CDR1 DFQATT and CDR2 SNEGSKA (reference sequence). The CDR3 runs 11 residues. Trimming cost V 8 bases and J 5 bases, with 12 bases left between them. The CDR3: CSPGGDYGYTL. The CDR3 nucleotides read TGCAGTCCGGGGGGTGATTATGGCTACACCCTC.

This chain connects TRBV2 to TRBJ1-5; TRBD1 matches at 7 bases. The CDR3 has 13 amino acids. V was pared by 5 bases and J by 10 bases, with 8 bases of the junction left unmatched. Germline assignment: CDR1 SNHLY and CDR2 FYNNEI. CDR3 residues: CASSKEGQYPQHF. In DNA, the CDR3 is TGTGCCAGCAGTAAAGAGGGACAGTATCCCCAGCATTTT.

The genes are TRBV5-1 and TRBJ2-1, with TRBD2 matching 13 bases. Germline V gene data show CDR1 as SGHRS and CDR2 as YFSETQ. V dropped 0 bases and J dropped 6; count of bases not matched to a gene: 3. The CDR3 sequence is 16 residues long. The CDR3 coding sequence is TGCGCCAGCAGCTTGGCAAGGACTAGCGGGAGCAATGAGCAGTTCTTC. Protein sequence: CASSLARTSGSNEQFF.

The chain carries TRBV5-8 and TRBJ2-2; D perhaps matches TRBD1 (6 bases). The CDR3 covers 17 residues. Germline CDR1 is SGHTS and CDR2 is YDEGEE. Trimming took off 0 bases at V and 3 bases at J, with 15 bases between the two ends. The CDR3 region is CASSLGTANIHTGELFF. The DNA of the CDR3 is TGTGCCAGCAGCTTGGGGACAGCGAATATCCACACCGGGGAGCTGTTTTTT.

Comments on this clone: The same CDR3 also results from other DNA sequences found in this sample. The chain combines TRBV29-1 with TRBJ1-5; D is uncertain. The germline gives CDR1 SQVTM, CDR2 ANQGSEA. With 4 bases removed from V and 4 bases from J, the gap between germline ends came to 8 bases. The CDR3 extends over 12 amino acids. The CDR3 loop reads CSVGGRNQPQHF. CDR3 sequence (DNA): TGCAGCGTTGGAGGGCGGAATCAGCCCCAGCATTTT.